Listed below are T cell receptor beta chains from one sample, sequenced in a study of CD8+ T cells in alopecia areata. Method: immunoSEQ multiplex PCR; TCRdb's copy keeps in-frame clones and lacks some. The sample carries about 88,000 clones, 44% recorded once. Sequencing used CD8+ T cells sorted from blood, obtained at week 24, from a patient treated with tofacitinib. Receptors were obtained from a human donor with alopecia areata. Each CDR3 is given with its conserved first and last residue. The order of the fields is J gene, V gene, D gene, clone size, CDR3 protein, CDR3 DNA. The D gene is left open where the match is weak. Clone size is stated in some rows and not others, as once, few, many or a class when expanded.

TRBJ2-7 | TRBV27 | TRBD1 | . | CASSLGQGGYEQYF | TGTGCCAGCAGTTTAGGACAGGGGGGCTACGAGCAGTACTTC
TRBJ2-1 | TRBV29-1 | . | many | CSVEDRNEQFF | TGCAGCGTTGAAGATCGGAATGAGCAGTTCTTC
TRBJ2-7 | TRBV28 | . | few | CASSVGPLNYEQYF | TGTGCCAGCAGCGTGGGACCTCTAAACTACGAGCAGTACTTC
TRBJ2-7 | TRBV27 | . | . | CASSGTSSLEQYF | TGTGCCAGCAGCGGGACTTCCTCCCTCGAGCAGTACTTC
TRBJ2-7 | TRBV7-9 | . | . | CASTNMGASSYEQYF | TGTGCCAGCACCAACATGGGGGCCAGCTCCTACGAGCAGTACTTC
TRBJ2-3 | TRBV23-1 | TRBD2 | few | CASTRALGGTDTQYF | TGCGCCAGCACTCGGGCCCTGGGAGGGACAGATACGCAGTATTTT
TRBJ2-3 | TRBV15 | TRBD1 | . | CATSGRQGSTDTQYF | TGTGCCACCAGCGGAAGACAGGGAAGCACAGATACGCAGTATTTT
TRBJ2-7 | TRBV4-1 | . | . | CASSQAGQFGLYEQYF | TGCGCCAGCAGCCAGGCCGGACAGTTCGGGCTCTACGAGCAGTACTTC
TRBJ1-4 | TRBV4-1 | . | . | CASSQDPEEKLFF | TGCGCCAGCAGCCAAGATCCGGAAGAAAAACTGTTTTTT
TRBJ2-5 | TRBV27 | . | . | CASTDTRGWGGTQYF | TGTGCCAGCACTGACACACGGGGCTGGGGAGGGACCCAGTACTTC
TRBJ1-4 | TRBV7-6 | . | once | CASSAGPPNEKLFF | TGTGCCAGCAGCGCCGGTCCCCCTAATGAAAAACTGTTTTTT
TRBJ2-7 | TRBV30 | . | . | CAGGRGSSYEQYF | TGTGCCGGAGGAAGGGGAAGCTCCTACGAGCAGTACTTC
TRBJ1-1 | TRBV7-9 | . | . | CASSPRSTEAFF | TGTGCCAGCAGCCCGAGAAGCACTGAAGCTTTCTTT
TRBJ2-3 | TRBV29-1 | . | . | CSVAWETDTQYF | TGCAGCGTTGCATGGGAAACAGATACGCAGTATTTT
TRBJ2-4 | TRBV4-1 | . | once | CASSQEGGVNIQYF | TGCGCCAGCAGCCAAGAAGGAGGGGTAAACATTCAGTACTTC
TRBJ2-1 | TRBV30 | . | . | CAWRLEVGSYNEQFF | TGTGCCTGGAGACTCGAAGTGGGGTCCTACAATGAGCAGTTCTTC
TRBJ2-7 | TRBV5-6 | TRBD1 | . | CASSLAGQGYYEQYF | TGTGCCAGCAGCTTGGCTGGACAGGGTTACTACGAGCAGTACTTC
TRBJ2-2 | TRBV9 | . | . | CASSLRGFSLPGELFF | TGTGCCAGCAGCTTAAGGGGTTTTTCCCTACCCGGGGAGCTGTTTTTT
TRBJ1-5 | TRBV19 | . | few | CATTPRGVFQPQHF | TGTGCCACCACCCCTCGAGGGGTATTTCAGCCCCAGCATTTT
TRBJ2-2 | TRBV5-5 | TRBD2 | . | CASPLAGANGELFF | TGTGCCAGCCCCCTAGCGGGAGCTAACGGGGAGCTGTTTTTT
TRBJ2-5 | TRBV9 | TRBD1 | few | CASSVDRGETQYF | TGTGCCAGCAGCGTAGACAGGGGGGAGACCCAGTACTTC
TRBJ2-1 | TRBV7-9 | TRBD2 | few | CASSSTSTSGIAEQFF | TGTGCCAGCAGCTCAACCTCGACTAGCGGGATAGCTGAGCAGTTCTTC
TRBJ2-1 | TRBV14 | TRBD2 | . | CASSPTTSGYYNEQFF | TGTGCCAGCAGCCCCACCACTAGCGGATATTACAATGAGCAGTTCTTC
TRBJ2-7 | TRBV7-6 | . | . | CASSLSGPYEQYF | TGTGCCAGCAGCCTCTCGGGCCCCTACGAGCAGTACTTC
TRBJ2-7 | TRBV4-1 | . | . | CASSQRGLTGYEQYF | TGCGCCAGCAGCCAAAGGGGGTTAACAGGGTACGAGCAGTACTTC
TRBJ1-1 | TRBV30 | . | . | CAWSGGGYTEAFF | TGTGCCTGGAGCGGGGGAGGGTACACTGAAGCTTTCTTT
TRBJ2-1 | TRBV7-2 | . | . | CASSLSGVREQFF | TGTGCCAGCAGCTTGTCCGGGGTCAGGGAGCAGTTCTTC
TRBJ1-2 | TRBV28 | . | . | CASSGDPTGWEVPYGYTF | TGTGCCAGCAGTGGCGACCCTACAGGGTGGGAGGTCCCCTATGGCTACACCTTC